One T cell receptor (beta chain) is described in this entry. TCRdb's copy holds only in-frame clones and misses some; the assay was immunoSEQ multiplex PCR. The sample lists about 440,000 clones; 90% were seen once. The data are from a study of blood T cell repertoires in COVID-19. Germline CDR1 is LGHDT and CDR2 is YNNKEL (reference sequence). The CDR3 runs 15 residues. Trimming removed 0 bases at V and 4 bases at J, with 11 bases between. What was sequenced was PBMCs or T cells enriched from blood (not recorded which). The receptor was isolated from a man aged 18 to 35 who had recovered from COVID-19. The chain carries TRBV3-1 (or the pseudogene TRBV3-2) and TRBJ2-3, with a possible D match to TRBD1 (5 bases). The CDR3 loop reads CASSQDPSGSDTQYF. In DNA, the CDR3 is TGTGCCAGCAGCCAAGATCCGTCAGGGTCAGATACGCAGTATTTT.